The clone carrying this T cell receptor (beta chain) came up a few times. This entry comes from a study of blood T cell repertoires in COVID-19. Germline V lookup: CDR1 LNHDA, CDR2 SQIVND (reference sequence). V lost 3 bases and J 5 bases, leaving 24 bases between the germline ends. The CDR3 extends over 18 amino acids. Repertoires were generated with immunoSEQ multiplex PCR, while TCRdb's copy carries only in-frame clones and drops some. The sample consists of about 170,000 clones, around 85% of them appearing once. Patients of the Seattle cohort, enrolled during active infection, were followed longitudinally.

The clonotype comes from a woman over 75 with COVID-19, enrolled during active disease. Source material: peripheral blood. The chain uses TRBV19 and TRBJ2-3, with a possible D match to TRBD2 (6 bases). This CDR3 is CASSIRRTMASARDTQYF. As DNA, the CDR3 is TGTGCCAGTAGTATCCGCCGGACTATGGCTAGCGCCAGAGATACGCAGTATTTT.